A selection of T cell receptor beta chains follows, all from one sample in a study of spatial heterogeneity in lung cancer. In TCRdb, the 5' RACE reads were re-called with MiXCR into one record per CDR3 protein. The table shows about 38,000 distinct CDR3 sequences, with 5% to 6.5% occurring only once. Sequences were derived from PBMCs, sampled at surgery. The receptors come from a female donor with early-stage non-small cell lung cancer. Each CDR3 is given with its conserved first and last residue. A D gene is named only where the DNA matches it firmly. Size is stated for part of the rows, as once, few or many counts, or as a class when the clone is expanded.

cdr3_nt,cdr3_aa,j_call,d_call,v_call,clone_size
TGTGCCAGCAGATCTGGACAGGGGAGCTATGGCTACACCTTC,CASRSGQGSYGYTF,TRBJ1-2,TRBD1,TRBV6-5,few
TGTGCCAGCAGCCAAGAACTCGGACCCAGGGAAAAACTGTTTTTT,CASSQELGPREKLFF,TRBJ1-4,.,TRBV4-2,many
TGTGCCAGCAGCTTGGGGGGCGGTGCGGCCAAAAACATTCAGTACTTC,CASSLGGGAAKNIQYF,TRBJ2-4,.,TRBV5-4,.
TGTGCCACCGAGCTTTGGGACAGGGGGCGTCATGGCTACACCTTC,CATELWDRGRHGYTF,TRBJ1-2,TRBD1,TRBV6-5,large
TGTGCCTGGAGTCTAGATACGCAGTATTTT,CAWSLDTQYF,TRBJ2-3,.,TRBV30,few
TGCAGTGCTTCCGAGGGGGGCTATGGCTACACCTTC,CSASEGGYGYTF,TRBJ1-2,.,TRBV20-1,many
TGTGCCAGCAGCCATGGAGGGGGTCAGCCCCAGCATTTT,CASSHGGGQPQHF,TRBJ1-5,.,TRBV3-1,.
TGCAGTACTACAGGGGCGAGCTCCTACGAGCAGTACTTC,CSTTGASSYEQYF,TRBJ2-7,TRBD1,TRBV20-1,few
TGTGCCAGCAGCCGCCGAGCCGGGACAGGGGTATACAATGAGCAGTTCTTC,CASSRRAGTGVYNEQFF,TRBJ2-1,TRBD1,TRBV3-1,.
TGCGCCAGCAGCGTCAGGGACTCCTACGAGCAGTACTTC,CASSVRDSYEQYF,TRBJ2-7,.,TRBV5-1,.
TGTGCCAGCAGCCCGGGACAGGGGACCTACAATGAGCAGTTCTTC,CASSPGQGTYNEQFF,TRBJ2-1,TRBD1,TRBV6-1,many